This is a list of T cell receptor beta chains from one sample in a study of blood T cell repertoires in COVID-19. Clones were sequenced by immunoSEQ multiplex PCR, and TCRdb holds only the in-frame ones, with some missing. Among approximately 110,000 clones listed, 70% to 90% were seen once. The sequenced material came from peripheral blood. Every receptor here comes from a human donor in a cohort sampled during active COVID-19. CDR3s leave out the opening cysteine and the closing phenylalanine or tryptophan.

v_gene: TRBV7-3
len: 13
CDR3aa: ASSSRSGSYNEQF

v_gene: TRBV2
len: 13
CDR3aa: ASNNGGAFTDTQY

v_gene: TRBV28
len: 10
CDR3aa: ASSLSRHGYT

v_gene: TRBV7-9
len: 15
CDR3aa: ASSLAGTGVIWDGYT

v_gene: TRBV19
len: 13
CDR3aa: ASQKRLADTGELF

v_gene: TRBV4-1
len: 17
CDR3aa: ASSQNPPPGQGGNSPLH

v_gene: TRBV6-2/TRBV6-3
len: 14
CDR3aa: ASSYSKTTTAETQY

v_gene: TRBV5-1
len: 11
CDR3aa: ASSSRGQETQY

v_gene: TRBV7-2
len: 17
CDR3aa: ASSLSPVVRGNSYNEQF

v_gene: TRBV7-9
len: 14
CDR3aa: ASSLPRWVRNTEAF

v_gene: TRBV20-1
len: 15
CDR3aa: SASSVLGSPDGGELF

v_gene: TRBV9
len: 14
CDR3aa: ASSVLGTPNTGELF

v_gene: TRBV12-3/TRBV12-4
len: 11
CDR3aa: ASARGDIQPQH

v_gene: TRBV10-3
len: 15
CDR3aa: AISVATGADSGNTIY

v_gene: TRBV13
len: 13
CDR3aa: ASSLESSYNSPLH

v_gene: TRBV7-9
len: 13
CDR3aa: ASSNSGGAYNEQF